The 13 T cell receptor beta chains below all came from one sample that was sequenced in a study of T cell responses to AZD1222 COVID-19 vaccine. The data were produced by immunoSEQ multiplex PCR, yet TCRdb's version contains in-frame clones alone and is incomplete. The repertoire holds some 130,000 clones, with 85% to 95% as singletons. The sample was peripheral blood, taken 28 days after the second AZD1222 dose. Source of these receptors: an adult who received the AZD1222 COVID-19 vaccine.

In DNA, the CDR3 is TGCGCCAGCAGCTTGGGGCAGGGGTATTCAGAAGGCTACACCTTC. Translated, it gives CASSLGQGYSEGYTF. The rearrangement uses TRBV5-1 and TRBJ1-2; a weak D match, TRBD1 (6 bases). Trimming removed 0 bases from V and 8 bases from J, with 17 bases in between. CDR3 length: 15 residues. Germline V gene sequence: CDR1 SGHRS, CDR2 YFSETQ.

This chain joins TRBV7-9 and TRBJ1-4; a possible D gene is TRBD1 (6 bases). V lost 4 bases and J lost 5, with 14 bases in between. This CDR3 contains 15 residues. Germline lookup yields CDR1 SEHNR and CDR2 FQNEAQ (reference sequence). The CDR3 sequence is CASSSWDTPNEKLFF. CDR3 sequence (DNA): TGTGCCAGCAGCTCCTGGGACACCCCAAATGAAAAACTGTTTTTT.

This chain connects TRBV29-1 to TRBJ2-1, with D possibly being TRBD1 (6 bases). Trimming took off 8 bases at V and 10 bases at J, with 18 bases between the two ends. The CDR3 sequence is 12 residues long. CDR1 is SQVTM and CDR2 is ANQGSEA in the germline V gene. In DNA, the CDR3 is TGCAGCATACAGGGCCTCCCCGGCGAGCAGTTCTTC. Translating gives CSIQGLPGEQFF.

The rearrangement links TRBV3-1 (or the pseudogene TRBV3-2) to TRBJ1-5; TRBD1 is a possible D gene (5 bases). V dropped 1 base and J dropped 5 bases, with 6 bases sitting between them. CDR3 length equals 13 residues. Germline CDR1 reads LGHDT; CDR2 reads YNNKEL (reference sequence). The CDR3 bases are TGTGCCAGCAGCCAAGTACAGGATCAGCCCCAGCATTTT. It yields the protein CASSQVQDQPQHF.

This clone was seen just once. V gene TRBV24-1 combines with J gene TRBJ1-3; 9 bases agree with TRBD1. The CDR3 consists of 14 residues. The V and J ends lost 7 bases and 7 bases, in that order; junction bases with no gene match: 7. Germline loops: CDR1 KGHDR, CDR2 SFDVKD. CDR3 DNA: TGTGCCACCAGCGCCGGGACAGGGTTTAACACCATATATTTT. Its protein product is CATSAGTGFNTIYF.

The CDR3 loop reads CASSRTGLRAPLHF. CDR3 in DNA: TGTGCCAGCAGCCGCACAGGCCTTAGGGCACCCCTCCACTTT. This chain connects TRBV5-8 to TRBJ1-6; TRBD1 might be the D (5 bases). Germline assignment: CDR1 SGHTS and CDR2 YDEGEE. V lost 4 bases, J lost 11 bases, and 16 bases lay in between. There are 14 residues in the CDR3.

This clone occurred once. The CDR3 loop reads CASSLRGAEGQPQHF. The CDR3 region has the DNA TGTGCCAGCAGCTTACGGGGGGCCGAAGGTCAGCCCCAGCATTTT. This chain links TRBV7-2 with TRBJ1-5, with D maybe TRBD1 (6 bases). V was cut by 2 bases and J by 6 bases, with 14 bases left in between. There are 15 residues in the CDR3. Per the germline V gene, CDR1 is SGHTA and CDR2 is FQGNSA.

The J gene is TRBJ2-5, the V gene TRBV7-9, with no clear D. CDR1 and CDR2 from the germline V gene are SEHNR and FQNEAQ (reference sequence). This CDR3 is 12 amino acids long. Deletions cut 3 bases from V and 1 base from J, with 3 bases between. CDR3 sequence reads: CASSFTQETQYF. CDR3 DNA: TGTGCCAGCAGCTTTACCCAAGAGACCCAGTACTTC.

The CDR3 loop reads CASGWTVNTEAFF. CDR3 DNA sequence: TGCGCCAGCGGATGGACGGTGAACACTGAAGCTTTCTTT. The rearrangement links TRBV4-3 to TRBJ1-1; D not certain. This CDR3 has 13 residues. Germline lookup yields CDR1 LGHNA and CDR2 YSLEER. V gave up 8 bases and J gave up 0 bases, with 10 bases separating them.

The CDR3 loop reads CASSEGQGVEKLFF. The CDR3 DNA follows: TGTGCCAGCAGTGAAGGACAGGGGGTTGAAAAACTGTTTTTT. The chain is built from TRBV6-1 and TRBJ1-4; TRBD1 matches at 9 bases. J lost 7 bases, V lost 1 base, and 1 base had no gene match. The germline CDR1 and CDR2 sequences are MNHNS and SASEGT. This CDR3 is 14 amino acids long.

This sequence joins TRBV12-3 or TRBV12-4 and TRBJ2-1; possibly TRBD1 for D (6 bases). CDR3 length: 12 amino acids. The ends were cut back, 5 bases at V and 11 bases at J, with 13 bases in the middle. Here the CDR3 reads CASSLDRVKQFF. The CDR3 DNA sequence: TGTGCCAGCAGTCTGGACAGAGTAAAGCAGTTCTTC.

Details on this clone: One end of the junction fails to match germline, which may point to a read error. This chain uses TRBV7-3 with TRBJ2-7; 7 nucleotides agree with TRBD1. In germline, CDR1 is SGHTA, CDR2 FQGTGA. The CDR3 totals 16 residues. Written as DNA, the CDR3 is TGTGCCAGCAGTTTAATGCCGGCCAGGGGGTTGCACGAGCAGTACTTC. This sequence encodes CASSLMPARGLHEQYF.

The chain has TRBV7-2 and TRBJ2-1, with TRBD1 identical over 11 bases. This CDR3 contains 16 residues. J lost 6 bases, V lost 5 bases, and 9 bases had no gene match. The germline gives CDR1 SGHTA, CDR2 FQGNSA. CDR3 nucleotides: TGTGCCAGCAGCAGACGAGGACAGGGGGCCCCCAATGAGCAGTTCTTC. Its translation is CASSRRGQGAPNEQFF.